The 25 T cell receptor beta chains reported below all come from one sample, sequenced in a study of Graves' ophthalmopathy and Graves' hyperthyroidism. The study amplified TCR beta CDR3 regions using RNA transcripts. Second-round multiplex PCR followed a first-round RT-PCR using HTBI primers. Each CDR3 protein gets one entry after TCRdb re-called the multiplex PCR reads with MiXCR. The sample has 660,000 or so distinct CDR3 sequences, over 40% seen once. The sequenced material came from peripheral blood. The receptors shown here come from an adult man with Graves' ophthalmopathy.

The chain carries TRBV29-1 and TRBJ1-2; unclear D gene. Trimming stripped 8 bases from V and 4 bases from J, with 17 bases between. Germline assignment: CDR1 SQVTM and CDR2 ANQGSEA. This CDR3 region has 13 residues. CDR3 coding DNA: TGCAGCTTAGCGACGGGTTTCCTCTATGGCTACACCTTC. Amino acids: CSLATGFLYGYTF.

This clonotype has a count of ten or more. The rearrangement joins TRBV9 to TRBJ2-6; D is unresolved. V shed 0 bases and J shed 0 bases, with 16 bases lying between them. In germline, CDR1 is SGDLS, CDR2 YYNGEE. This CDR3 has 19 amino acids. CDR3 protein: CASSVGLAAAYSGANVLTF. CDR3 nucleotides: TGTGCCAGCAGCGTAGGTCTGGCAGCAGCTTACTCTGGGGCCAACGTCCTGACTTTC.

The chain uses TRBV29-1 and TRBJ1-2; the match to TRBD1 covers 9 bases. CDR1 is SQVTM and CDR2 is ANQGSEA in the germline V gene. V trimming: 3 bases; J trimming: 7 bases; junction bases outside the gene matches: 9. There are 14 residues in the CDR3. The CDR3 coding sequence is TGCAGCGTTGATACCGGGACAGGGACCGCTGGCTACACCTTC. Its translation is CSVDTGTGTAGYTF.

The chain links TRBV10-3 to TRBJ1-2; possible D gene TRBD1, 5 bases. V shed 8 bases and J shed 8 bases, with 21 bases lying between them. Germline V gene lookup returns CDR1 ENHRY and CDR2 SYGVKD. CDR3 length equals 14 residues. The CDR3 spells CAIASGEGGVGYTF. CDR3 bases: TGTGCCATCGCTTCGGGGGAAGGAGGGGTGGGCTACACCTTC.

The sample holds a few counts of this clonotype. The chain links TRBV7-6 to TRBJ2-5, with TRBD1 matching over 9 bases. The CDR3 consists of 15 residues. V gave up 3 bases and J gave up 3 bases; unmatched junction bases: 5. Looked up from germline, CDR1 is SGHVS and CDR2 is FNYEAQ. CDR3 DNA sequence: TGTGCCAGCAGCTTCCGGACAGGGGAAGAAGAGACCCAGTACTTC. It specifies CASSFRTGEEETQYF.

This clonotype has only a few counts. The CDR3 bases are TGTGCCAGCAGCTTCATTGCCACAGATACGCAGTATTTT. Its translation: CASSFIATDTQYF. The V gene is TRBV7-9, the J gene TRBJ2-3; D uncertain. The CDR3 contains 13 residues. The V end lost 3 bases, the J end lost 2 bases, and 6 bases lay between the germline ends. CDR1 and CDR2 (germline): SEHNR, FQNEAQ (reference sequence).

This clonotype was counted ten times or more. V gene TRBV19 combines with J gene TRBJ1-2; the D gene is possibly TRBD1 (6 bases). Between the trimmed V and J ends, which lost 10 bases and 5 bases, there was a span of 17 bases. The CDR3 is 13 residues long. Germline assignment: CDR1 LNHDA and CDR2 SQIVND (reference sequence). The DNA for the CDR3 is TGTGCCACTAACCCGGGGGCGCGGTATGGCTACACCTTC. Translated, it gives CATNPGARYGYTF.

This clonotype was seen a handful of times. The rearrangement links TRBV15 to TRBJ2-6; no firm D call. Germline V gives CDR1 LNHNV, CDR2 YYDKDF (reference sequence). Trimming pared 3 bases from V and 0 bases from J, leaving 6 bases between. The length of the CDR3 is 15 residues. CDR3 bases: TGTGCCACCAGCAGCGTTGACTCTGGGGCCAACGTCCTGACTTTC. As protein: CATSSVDSGANVLTF.

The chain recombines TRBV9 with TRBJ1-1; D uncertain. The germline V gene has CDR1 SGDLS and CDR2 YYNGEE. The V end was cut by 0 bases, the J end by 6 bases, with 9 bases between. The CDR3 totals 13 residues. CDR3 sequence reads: CASSVEVAAEAFF. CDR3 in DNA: TGTGCCAGCAGCGTAGAAGTCGCCGCTGAAGCTTTCTTT.

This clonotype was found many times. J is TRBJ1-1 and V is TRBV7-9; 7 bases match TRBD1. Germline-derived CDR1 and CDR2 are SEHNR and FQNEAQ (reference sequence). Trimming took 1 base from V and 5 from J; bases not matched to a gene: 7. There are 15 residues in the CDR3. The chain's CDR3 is CASSLGLQGLTEAFF. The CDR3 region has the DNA TGTGCCAGCAGCTTAGGGCTACAGGGGTTGACTGAAGCTTTCTTT.

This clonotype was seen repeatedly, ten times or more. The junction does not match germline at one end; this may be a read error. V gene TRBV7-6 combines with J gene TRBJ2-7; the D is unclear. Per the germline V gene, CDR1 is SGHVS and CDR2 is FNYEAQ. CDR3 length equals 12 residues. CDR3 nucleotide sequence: TGTGCCAGCAGCTTAGTCTCCAACGAGCAGTACTTC. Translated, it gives CASSLVSNEQYF.

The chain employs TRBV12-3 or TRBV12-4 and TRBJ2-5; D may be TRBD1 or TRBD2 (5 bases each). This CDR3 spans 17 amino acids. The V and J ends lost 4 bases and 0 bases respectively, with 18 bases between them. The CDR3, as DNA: TGTGCCAGCAGTTCAGGCCCGGGACGAGAGAACCAAGAGACCCAGTACTTC. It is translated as CASSSGPGRENQETQYF.

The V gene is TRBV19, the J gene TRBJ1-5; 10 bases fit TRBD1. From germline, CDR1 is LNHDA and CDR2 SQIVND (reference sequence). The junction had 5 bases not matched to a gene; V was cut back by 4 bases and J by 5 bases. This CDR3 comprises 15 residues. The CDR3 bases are TGTGCCAGTAGTACCGCCGGACAGGGGGATCAGCCCCAGCATTTT. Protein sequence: CASSTAGQGDQPQHF. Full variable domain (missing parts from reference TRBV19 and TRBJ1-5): DGGITQSPKYLFRKEGQNVTLSCEQNLNHDAMYWYRQDPGQGLRLIYYSQIVNDFQKGDIAEGYSVSREKKESFPLTVTSAQKNPTAFYLCASSTAGQGDQPQHFGDGTRLSIL.

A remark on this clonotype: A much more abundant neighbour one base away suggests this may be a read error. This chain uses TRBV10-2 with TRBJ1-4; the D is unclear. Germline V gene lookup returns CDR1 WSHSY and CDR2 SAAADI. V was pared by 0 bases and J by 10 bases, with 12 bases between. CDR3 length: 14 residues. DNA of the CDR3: TGCGCCAGCAGTGAGTCGATTCTTCGTGGAAAACTGTTTTTT. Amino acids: CASSESILRGKLFF.

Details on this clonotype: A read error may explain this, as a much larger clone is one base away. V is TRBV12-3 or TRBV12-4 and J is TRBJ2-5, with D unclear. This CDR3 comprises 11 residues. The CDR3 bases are TGTACCAGCACCTTCCAAGAGACCCAGTACTTC. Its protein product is CTSTFQETQYF.

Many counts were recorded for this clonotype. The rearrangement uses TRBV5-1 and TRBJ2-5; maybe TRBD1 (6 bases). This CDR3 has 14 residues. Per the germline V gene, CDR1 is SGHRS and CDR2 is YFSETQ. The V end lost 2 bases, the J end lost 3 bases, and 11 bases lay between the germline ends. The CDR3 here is CASSLTGFEETQYF. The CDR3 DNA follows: TGCGCCAGCAGCTTAACAGGGTTCGAAGAGACCCAGTACTTC.

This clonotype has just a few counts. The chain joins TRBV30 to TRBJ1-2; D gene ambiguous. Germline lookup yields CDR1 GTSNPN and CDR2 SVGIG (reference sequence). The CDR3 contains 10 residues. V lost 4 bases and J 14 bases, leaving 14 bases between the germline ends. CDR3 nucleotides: TGTGCCTGGAAACAATGGGGAGAGACCTTC. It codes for CAWKQWGETF. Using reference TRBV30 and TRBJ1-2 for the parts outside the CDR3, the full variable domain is SQTIHQWPATLVQPVGSPLSLECTVEGTSNPNLYWYRQAAGRGLQLLFYSVGIGQISSEVPQNLSASRPQDRQFILSSKKLLLSDSGFYLCAWKQWGETFGSGTRLTVV.

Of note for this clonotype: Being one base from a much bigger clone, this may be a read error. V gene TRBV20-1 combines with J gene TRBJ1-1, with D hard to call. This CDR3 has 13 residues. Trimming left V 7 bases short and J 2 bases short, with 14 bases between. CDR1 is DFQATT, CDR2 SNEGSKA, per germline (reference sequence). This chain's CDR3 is CSVSPYLNTEAFF. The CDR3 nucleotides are TGCAGTGTCAGCCCGTACCTAAACACTGAAGCTTTCTTT.

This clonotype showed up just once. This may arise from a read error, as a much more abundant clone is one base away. The CDR3 sequence: CSARESDGRVDEKLVF. CDR3 nucleotides: TGCAGTGCTAGAGAATCGGATGGCAGGGTGGACGAAAAACTGGTTTTT. The V gene is TRBV20-1, the J gene TRBJ1-4; TRBD1 is a possible D gene (5 bases). The length of the CDR3 is 16 residues. CDR1 is DFQATT, CDR2 SNEGSKA, per germline (reference sequence).

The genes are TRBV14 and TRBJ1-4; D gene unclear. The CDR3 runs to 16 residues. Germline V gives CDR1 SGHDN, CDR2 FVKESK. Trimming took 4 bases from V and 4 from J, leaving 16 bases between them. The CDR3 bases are TGTGCCAGCAGCCTAGGTGGCAAAACCTATAATGAAAAACTGTTTTTT. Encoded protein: CASSLGGKTYNEKLFF.

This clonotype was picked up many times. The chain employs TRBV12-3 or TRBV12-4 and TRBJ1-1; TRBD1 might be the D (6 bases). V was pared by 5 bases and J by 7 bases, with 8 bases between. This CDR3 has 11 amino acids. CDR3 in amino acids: CASSVGGEAFF. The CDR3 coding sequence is TGTGCCAGCAGTGTAGGGGGTGAAGCTTTCTTT.

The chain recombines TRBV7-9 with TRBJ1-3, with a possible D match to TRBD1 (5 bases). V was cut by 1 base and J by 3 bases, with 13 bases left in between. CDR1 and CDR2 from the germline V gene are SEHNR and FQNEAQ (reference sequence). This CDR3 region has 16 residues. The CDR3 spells CASSLDWGEGGNTIYF. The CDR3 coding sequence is TGTGCCAGCAGCTTAGATTGGGGCGAGGGTGGAAACACCATATATTTT. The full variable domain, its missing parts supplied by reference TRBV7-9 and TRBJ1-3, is DTGVSQNPRHKITKRGQNVTFRCDPISEHNRLYWYRQTLGQGPEFLTYFQNEAQLEKSRLLSDRFSAERPKGSFSTLEIQRTEQGDSAMYLCASSLDWGEGGNTIYFGEGSWLTVV.

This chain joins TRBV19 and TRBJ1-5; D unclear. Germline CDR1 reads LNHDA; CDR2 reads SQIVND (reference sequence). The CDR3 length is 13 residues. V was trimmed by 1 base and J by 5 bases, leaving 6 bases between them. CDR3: CASSIGSDQPQHF. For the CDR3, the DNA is TGTGCCAGTAGTATAGGCAGCGATCAGCCCCAGCATTTT.

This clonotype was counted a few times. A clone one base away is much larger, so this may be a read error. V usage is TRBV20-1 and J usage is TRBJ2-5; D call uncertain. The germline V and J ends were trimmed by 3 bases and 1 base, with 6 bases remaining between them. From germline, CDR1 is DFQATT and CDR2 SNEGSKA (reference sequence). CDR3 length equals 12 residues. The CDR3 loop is CSARYSQETQYF. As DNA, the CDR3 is TGCAGTGCTAGGTACAGCCAAGAGACCCAGTACTTC.

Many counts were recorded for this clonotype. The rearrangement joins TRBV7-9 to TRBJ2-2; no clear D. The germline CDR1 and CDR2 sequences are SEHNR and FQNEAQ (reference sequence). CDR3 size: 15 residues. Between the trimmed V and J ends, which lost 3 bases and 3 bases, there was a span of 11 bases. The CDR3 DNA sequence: TGTGCCAGCAGCTTTGCTCCAGTCGACACCGGGGAGCTGTTTTTT. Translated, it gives CASSFAPVDTGELFF. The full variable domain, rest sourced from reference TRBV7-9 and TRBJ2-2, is DTGVSQNPRHKITKRGQNVTFRCDPISEHNRLYWYRQTLGQGPEFLTYFQNEAQLEKSRLLSDRFSAERPKGSFSTLEIQRTEQGDSAMYLCASSFAPVDTGELFFGEGSRLTVL.